This entry lists 11 T cell receptor beta chains sequenced from one sample in a study of blood T cell repertoires in COVID-19. Profiling relied on immunoSEQ multiplex PCR, and the TCRdb table lists in-frame clones only, not all of them. The data contain tens of thousands of clones, 72% of them singletons. Sample: PBMCs or T cells enriched from blood (not recorded which). Receptors were obtained from a woman aged 60-75 years who had been exposed to COVID-19.

This clone appeared a single time. The V and J genes are TRBV9 and TRBJ2-1; maybe TRBD2 (6 bases). Germline V gene data show CDR1 as SGDLS and CDR2 as YYNGEE. This CDR3 has 15 amino acids. Between the trimmed V and J ends, which lost 2 bases and 8 bases, there was a span of 17 bases. The CDR3 coding sequence is TGTGCCAGCAGCGTTGGGGGGTCCCTACACGATGAGCAGTTCTTC. Translation gives CASSVGGSLHDEQFF.

The chain uses TRBV28 and TRBJ2-5, with D tentatively TRBD1 (6 bases). The V gene's germline CDR1 is MDHEN and CDR2 SYDVKM. Trimming took 2 bases from V and 5 from J, leaving 9 bases between them. The CDR3 has 13 amino acids. For the CDR3, the DNA is TGTGCCAGCAGTTTAGGGGGCCTGGAGACCCAGTACTTC. Translating gives CASSLGGLETQYF.

The V gene is TRBV21-1, the J gene TRBJ2-2; the table's D call of TRBD2 was not tested on the DNA. TRBV21-1 is an annotated pseudogene. This CDR3 contains 22 residues. The CDR3 sequence is CASSNYLRGGGPGQENTGELFF. The CDR3 bases are TGTGCCAGCAGCAATTATTTGCGGGGGGGAGGTCCGGGACAAGAGAACACCGGGGAGCTGTTTTTT.

V gene TRBV5-1 combines with J gene TRBJ1-4; TRBD1 aligns across 11 bases. V gave up 0 bases and J gave up 4 bases; unmatched junction bases: 2. This CDR3 comprises 16 residues. From germline, CDR1 is SGHRS and CDR2 YFSETQ. CDR3 region: CASSLAGTGGNEKLFF. The CDR3 bases are TGCGCCAGCAGCTTGGCCGGGACAGGGGGTAATGAAAAACTGTTTTTT.

The chain joins TRBV9 to TRBJ2-3, with 8 bases matching TRBD2. The germline gives CDR1 SGDLS, CDR2 YYNGEE. The CDR3 runs to 17 residues. The J segment lost 7 bases and the V segment lost 0 bases, leaving 13 bases of the junction unmatched. The chain's CDR3 is CASSVGPTTSGGYTQYF. The DNA for the CDR3 is TGTGCCAGCAGCGTAGGACCCACCACTAGCGGAGGCTATACGCAGTATTTT.

This clone was observed a handful of times. In DNA form, the CDR3 reads TGTGCCAGCAGCCAAGAGGTAACAGGGGGCGATAGGTCGGAGACCCAGTACTTC. It codes for CASSQEVTGGDRSETQYF. This sequence joins TRBV3-1 (or the pseudogene TRBV3-2) and TRBJ2-5, with TRBD1 identical over 9 bases. V shed 0 bases and J 5 bases; nucleotides not matched to a gene: 13. CDR1 is LGHDT, CDR2 YNNKEL, per germline (reference sequence). This CDR3 has 18 residues.

Comments on this clone: At the DNA level, this CDR3 is encoded by other sequences in the same sample as well. The chain uses TRBV18 and TRBJ1-1, with 9 bases that match TRBD1. The V segment lost 1 base and the J segment 3 bases; nucleotides outside the gene matches: 0. This CDR3 contains 14 residues. CDR1 is KGHSH and CDR2 is LQKENI in the germline V gene. The CDR3: CASSPRQGDTEAFF. The CDR3 DNA reads as TGTGCCAGCTCACCACGACAGGGGGACACTGAAGCTTTCTTT.

CDR3 sequence (DNA): TGCGCCAGCAGCCCACAGGGGGGCCGGGAGCCCCAGCATTTT. This encodes CASSPQGGREPQHF. V usage is TRBV5-1 and J usage is TRBJ1-5, with 8 positions matching TRBD1. Germline CDR1 is SGHRS and CDR2 is YFSETQ. This CDR3 comprises 14 residues. The junction had 8 bases not matched to a gene; V was cut back by 4 bases and J by 8 bases.

The chain recombines TRBV29-1 with TRBJ1-1; TRBD1 aligns across 7 bases. CDR1 is SQVTM and CDR2 is ANQGSEA in the germline V gene. The J segment lost 2 bases and the V segment lost 6 bases, leaving 6 bases of the junction unmatched. CDR3 length: 13 amino acids. In DNA form, the CDR3 reads TGCAGCGTAGGGACAGCCCCTAACACTGAAGCTTTCTTT. It specifies CSVGTAPNTEAFF.

The gene calls are TRBV29-1 and TRBJ2-2; 8 bases line up with TRBD1. The V gene's germline CDR1 is SQVTM and CDR2 ANQGSEA. This CDR3 comprises 15 residues. Trimming cost V 3 bases and J 8 bases; bases outside gene matches: 11. The CDR3 DNA sequence: TGCAGCGTTGATCGCCCAGGGGGCGCTCGGGGGGAGCTGTTTTTT. Translation: CSVDRPGGARGELFF.

The chain recombines TRBV2 with TRBJ2-1, with D maybe TRBD2 (5 bases). Trimming left V 10 bases short and J 7 bases short, with 20 bases between. The germline V gene encodes CDR1 SNHLY and CDR2 FYNNEI. The CDR3 loop spans 14 amino acids. For the CDR3, the DNA is TGTGCCACCTTAGAAGCGGCAGGCATAAATGAGCAGTTCTTC. The encoded protein is CATLEAAGINEQFF.